The table lists the clone carrying this TCR beta chain with a few counts. This record comes from a study of blood T cell repertoires in COVID-19. Study details: COVID-19 samples from acute and convalescent phases originated in the United States, Italy and Spain. PBMCs, B-cell-depleted T cells, or T cells provided the cDNA or gDNA that made up the material.

Losses at the gene ends were 2 bases for V and 7 bases for J; bases not matched to a gene: 17. Germline CDR1 ENHRY, CDR2 SYGVKD. The CDR3 loop spans 18 amino acids. Study processing details: Nucleated cell number was recorded as an estimate derived from reference gene primer amplification. Libraries were prepared by immunoSEQ multiplex PCR; TCRdb keeps only in-frame clonotypes and omits some of them. V and J calls and clone size are those listed in that table; D and trimming were worked out from the DNA. This sample has under 350,000 clones, with roughly 89% found just once. This chain links TRBV10-3 with TRBJ1-1, with 9 positions matching TRBD1. This receptor was obtained from a middle-aged woman who had recovered from COVID-19. The sequenced material came from PBMCs or T cells enriched from blood (not recorded which). DNA of the CDR3: TGTGCCATCAGTGAGACGTCACCGGGACAGGGCTCCCCTAATGAAGCTTTCTTT. The encoded protein is CAISETSPGQGSPNEAFF.